Following are 20 T cell receptor beta chains from one sample sequenced in a study of CD8 T cells in ankylosing spondylitis. Whole-study results and caveats: What seemed typical of ankylosing spondylitis blood was a TCR beta motif built from several highly homologous variants.

The antigens of these receptors remain unknown. TCRdb analysed the 5' RACE reads with MiXCR anew, one entry per CDR3 protein. The top ten hold about 6.5% of the sample, which has a few hundred thousand distinct CDR3 sequences, 10% to 15% seen once. Input material: blood, either unsorted or a sorted T cell fraction (not recorded which). The source is a male donor with ankylosing spondylitis.

The chain joins TRBV6-1 to TRBJ1-1, with TRBD1 identical over 7 bases. Germline trimming cut 7 bases from V and 5 bases from J; bases unmatched to any gene: 7. CDR1 MNHNS and CDR2 SASEGT come from the germline V gene. CDR3 length equals 13 residues. The CDR3 bases are TGTGCCAGCATCCCGAGGGGGCGTACTGAAGCTTTCTTT. It translates to CASIPRGRTEAFF.

This clonotype was seen more than once but under ten times. V gene TRBV7-2 combines with J gene TRBJ1-5; D call uncertain. The CDR3 is 12 residues long. Germline V lookup: CDR1 SGHTA, CDR2 FQGNSA. Trimming took 4 bases from V and 7 from J, leaving 8 bases between them. As DNA, the CDR3 is TGTGCCAGCAGCTCCTCGGGGCAGCCCCAGCATTTT. This sequence encodes CASSSSGQPQHF. The full variable domain, rest sourced from reference TRBV7-2 and TRBJ1-5, is GAGVSQSPSNKVTEKGKDVELRCDPISGHTALYWYRQSLGQGLEFLIYFQGNSAPDKSGLPSDRFSAERTGGSVSTLTIQRTQQEDSAVYLCASSSSGQPQHFGDGTRLSIL.

This clonotype was seen only a few times. The chain recombines TRBV6-4 with TRBJ2-1, with D possibly being TRBD2 (6 bases). CDR3 length: 14 amino acids. Germline CDR1 reads MRHNA; CDR2 reads SNTAGT. V shed 4 bases and J shed 10 bases, with 17 bases lying between them. The DNA for the CDR3 is TGTGCCAGCAGTGGGTTGGGCCTCGGAGGGGAGCAGTTCTTC. Its translation is CASSGLGLGGEQFF.

This clonotype was seen only a few times. The chain uses TRBV5-5 and TRBJ2-2; TRBD1 matches at 9 bases. The germline CDR1 and CDR2 sequences are SGHKS and YYEKEE (reference sequence). The CDR3 sequence is 13 residues long. V gave up 4 bases and J gave up 9 bases; unmatched junction bases: 4. The CDR3, as DNA: TGTGCCAGCAGCCCAGGGACAGGGAGGGAGCTGTTTTTT. Residues: CASSPGTGRELFF.

This clonotype was counted many times. The chain has TRBV5-1 and TRBJ2-3; possibly TRBD1 for D (5 bases). V gave up 0 bases and J gave up 2 bases, with 13 bases separating them. Germline-derived CDR1 and CDR2 are SGHRS and YFSETQ. CDR3 length equals 16 residues. This chain's CDR3 is CASSLALGRNTDTQYF. In DNA form, the CDR3 reads TGCGCCAGCAGCTTGGCCTTGGGGCGCAACACAGATACGCAGTATTTT.

This clonotype was recorded many times. This chain joins TRBV5-1 and TRBJ2-1; the D gene could be TRBD1 or TRBD2 (5 bases each). V gave up 4 bases and J gave up 7 bases, with 21 bases separating them. This CDR3 is built from 16 residues. Germline-derived CDR1 and CDR2 are SGHRS and YFSETQ. The CDR3 sequence is CASSDIRGGEANEQFF. The CDR3, as DNA: TGCGCCAGCAGCGATATACGTGGGGGAGAGGCGAATGAGCAGTTCTTC.

V gene TRBV3-1 combines with J gene TRBJ2-1; 7 bases align to TRBD2. Germline V CDR1 and CDR2: LGHDT, YNNKEL (reference sequence). The ends lost 1 base at V and 2 bases at J; junction bases unmatched: 2. This CDR3 has 15 residues. The CDR3 sequence is CASSQGGGAYNEQFF. In nucleotides, the CDR3 is TGTGCCAGCAGCCAAGGGGGAGGGGCCTACAATGAGCAGTTCTTC.

This clonotype turned up a few times. CDR3 amino acids: CASSNRVAGEQFF. CDR3 coding DNA: TGCGCCAGCAGCAACCGGGTAGCGGGCGAGCAGTTCTTC. The chain couples TRBV5-1 to TRBJ2-1, with 7 bases identical to TRBD2. V gave up 4 bases and J gave up 10 bases; unmatched junction bases: 8. The CDR3 extends over 13 amino acids. Germline V gives CDR1 SGHRS, CDR2 YFSETQ.

The rearrangement joins TRBV7-2 to TRBJ2-7; D not certain. Deletions cut 6 bases from V and 0 bases from J, with 12 bases between. This CDR3 contains 14 residues. Germline CDR1 and CDR2: SGHTA and FQGNSA. CDR3 sequence (DNA): TGTGCCAGCAGGCCCGGCCAGCCCTCCTACGAGCAGTACTTC. Protein: CASRPGQPSYEQYF.

The chain combines TRBV12-3 or TRBV12-4 with TRBJ2-3; D not resolved. The CDR3 has 12 amino acids. Trimming took 5 bases from V and 7 from J, leaving 10 bases between them. The CDR3 here is CASSQGPNTQYF. DNA of the CDR3: TGTGCCAGCAGTCAAGGACCCAATACGCAGTATTTT.

This chain connects TRBV2 to TRBJ2-5; 9 bases are shared with TRBD1. The length of the CDR3 is 15 residues. J gave up 4 bases and V 7 bases, and 10 bases lay outside the gene matches. Germline CDR1 reads SNHLY; CDR2 reads FYNNEI. The CDR3 protein is CASIPKGTGSETQYF. In DNA form, the CDR3 reads TGTGCCAGCATCCCAAAGGGGACAGGGTCAGAGACCCAGTACTTC.

The V and J genes are TRBV12-3 or TRBV12-4 and TRBJ1-2; D not certain. This CDR3 contains 18 residues. V was pared by 1 base and J by 0 bases, with 18 bases between. CDR3 nucleotide sequence: TGTGCCAGCAGTTTAGTCGGGAAGGCGGGTTATGCTAACTATGGCTACACCTTC. Translated, it gives CASSLVGKAGYANYGYTF.

Turning to this clonotype: A clone one base away is much larger, so this may be a read error. The chain recombines TRBV20-1 with TRBJ2-1; 7 positions match TRBD2. CDR1 is DFQATT, CDR2 SNEGSKA, per germline (reference sequence). CDR3 length: 12 amino acids. V lost 3 bases, J lost 8 bases, and 4 bases stayed unmatched. In nucleotides, the CDR3 is TGCAGTGCTAGGGGGGGGATCGATGAGCAGTTCTTC. Translating it yields CSARGGIDEQFF.

This clonotype was seen a handful of times. The rearrangement links TRBV7-2 to TRBJ2-5; 9 bases are shared with TRBD2. The V gene's germline CDR1 is SGHTA and CDR2 FQGNSA. V shed 5 bases and J 0 bases; nucleotides not matched to a gene: 7. The CDR3 spans 16 residues. For the CDR3, the DNA is TGTGCCAGCAGCCGGAATAGCGGGGGAAACCAAGAGACCCAGTACTTC. This sequence encodes CASSRNSGGNQETQYF.

This sequence joins TRBV3-1 and TRBJ2-3; 16 bases line up with TRBD2. The germline V gene encodes CDR1 LGHDT and CDR2 YNNKEL (reference sequence). V was pared by 7 bases and J by 8 bases, with 9 bases of the junction left unmatched. There are 16 residues in the CDR3. The CDR3 spells CASTPGLAGGRSTQYF. DNA for the CDR3: TGTGCCAGCACCCCGGGACTAGCGGGAGGGCGGAGTACGCAGTATTTT.

This clonotype came up many times. The chain has TRBV12-3 or TRBV12-4 and TRBJ2-7; TRBD2 is a possible D gene (5 bases). V was shortened by 3 bases and J by 5 bases, with 14 bases between the two germline ends. This CDR3 has 14 amino acids. The CDR3 loop reads CASSLAAVWDEQYF. As DNA, the CDR3 is TGTGCCAGCAGTTTGGCAGCGGTTTGGGACGAGCAGTACTTC.

In this sample, this clonotype turned up a few times. J is TRBJ1-5 and V is TRBV6-1; D possibly corresponds to TRBD1 (5 bases). Germline V gene lookup returns CDR1 MNHNS and CDR2 SASEGT. V shed 8 bases and J shed 5 bases, with 13 bases lying between them. CDR3 length: 13 residues. Written as DNA, the CDR3 is TGTGCCAGCGGGGGGAGGCGCCATCAGCCCCAGCATTTT. This encodes CASGGRRHQPQHF.

This clonotype was detected a few times. The chain joins TRBV5-5 to TRBJ1-5, with D tentatively TRBD1 (5 bases). Trimming cost V 4 bases and J 1 base, with 15 bases left between them. This CDR3 region has 16 residues. CDR1 is SGHKS and CDR2 is YYEKEE in the germline V gene (reference sequence). The CDR3 DNA reads as TGTGCCAGCAGCACCTTAATGACAGTAAGCAATCAGCCCCAGCATTTT. It specifies CASSTLMTVSNQPQHF.

This clonotype has only a few counts. The chain recombines TRBV11-2 with TRBJ2-3; D possibly uses TRBD1 or TRBD2 (6 bases each). Germline assignment: CDR1 SGHAT and CDR2 FQNNGV. The CDR3 runs 15 residues. Trimming cost V 2 bases and J 2 bases, with 11 bases left between them. CDR3 protein: CASSLRGAFTDTQYF. The CDR3, as DNA: TGTGCCAGCAGCTTAAGGGGGGCTTTCACAGATACGCAGTATTTT. The variable domain in full, completed from reference TRBV11-2 and TRBJ2-3, reads EAGVAQSPRYKIIEKRQSVAFWCNPISGHATLYWYQQILGQGPKLLIQFQNNGVVDDSQLPKDRFSAERLKGVDSTLKIQPAKLEDSAVYLCASSLRGAFTDTQYFGPGTRLTVL.

The chain recombines TRBV5-6 with TRBJ1-5; 8 nucleotides line up with TRBD1. Germline loops: CDR1 SGHDT, CDR2 YYEEEE. CDR3 size: 14 residues. V shed 2 bases and J 4 bases; nucleotides not matched to a gene: 2. In DNA, the CDR3 is TGTGCCAGCAGCTTTGGGACAGGAAATCAGCCCCAGCATTTT. It yields the protein CASSFGTGNQPQHF.